The clone carrying this T cell receptor beta chain was found a few times. The data were obtained in a study of blood T cells in healthy people across ages. V dropped 0 bases and J dropped 12 bases, with 6 bases sitting between them. Germline values: CDR1 LNHNV, CDR2 YYDKDF (reference sequence). There are 11 residues in the CDR3. A J-beta primer mix and a sample-barcoded 5' primer were used in a second PCR of about 6 to 12 cycles. TCRdb used MiXCR to reprocess the 5' RACE reads, holding one entry per CDR3 protein. This sample has about 1 million distinct CDR3 sequences, with more than 35% found just once.

This TCR was sampled from a woman aged 60-75 years in good health. The rearrangement uses TRBV15 and TRBJ2-4; D may match TRBD1 or TRBD2 (5 bases each). What was sequenced was blood. Here the CDR3 DNA reads TGTGCCACCAGCAGAGATGGGGGTCAGTACTTC. Translated: CATSRDGGQYF. The variable domain in full, completed from reference TRBV15 and TRBJ2-4, reads DAMVIQNPRYQVTQFGKPVTLSCSQTLNHNVMYWYQQKSSQAPKLLFHYYDKDFNNEADTPDNFQSRRPNTSFCFLDIRSPGLGDTAMYLCATSRDGGQYFGAGTRLSVL.